Listed here are 14 T cell receptor beta chains from one sample, sequenced in a study of blood T cell repertoires in COVID-19. Sequencing used immunoSEQ multiplex PCR; TCRdb keeps in-frame clones, though not all of them. Of around 20,000 clones listed, approximately 90% are singletons. The specimen was peripheral blood. These receptors all come from a human donor with active COVID-19. The donor label of this sample is uncertain.

This clone was observed a handful of times. The genes are TRBV6-5 and TRBJ1-5; D gene ambiguous. V lost 1 base to trimming and J lost 5 bases, with 6 bases between them. The germline V gene encodes CDR1 MNHEY and CDR2 SVGAGI. The CDR3 is 13 amino acids. In DNA form, the CDR3 reads TGTGCCAGCAGTTACTTCCAGGATCAGCCCCAGCATTTT. Translating gives CASSYFQDQPQHF.

The chain has TRBV10-3 and TRBJ1-3, with 8 bases fitting TRBD1. The ends lost 6 bases at V and 3 bases at J; junction bases unmatched: 7. This CDR3 has 15 residues. Germline CDR1 and CDR2: ENHRY and SYGVKD. The CDR3 DNA reads TGTGCCATCAGGCCGGGACAGGCGGATGGAAACACCATATATTTT. It translates to CAIRPGQADGNTIYF.

V is TRBV6-5 and J is TRBJ1-2; the D gene is possibly TRBD1 (6 bases). The germline V gene encodes CDR1 MNHEY and CDR2 SVGAGI. V lost 10 bases to trimming and J lost 2 bases, with 20 bases between them. The CDR3 is made up of 15 amino acids. Here the CDR3 reads CAIINLGGGNYGYTF. The CDR3 DNA reads as TGTGCCATCATCAATCTCGGGGGGGGCAACTATGGCTACACCTTC.

The chain has TRBV5-8 and TRBJ2-6; 8 bases are a match to TRBD1. J lost 4 bases, V lost 0 bases, and 15 bases had no gene match. Germline V gene data show CDR1 as SGHTS and CDR2 as YDEGEE. CDR3 length: 20 amino acids. This chain's CDR3 is CASSLGILGQGARGANVLTF. The CDR3 nucleotides are TGTGCCAGCAGCTTGGGAATTCTGGGCCAGGGGGCGAGGGGGGCCAACGTCCTGACTTTC.

V usage is TRBV6-6 and J usage is TRBJ2-7; 9 bases line up with TRBD1. Trimming took 8 bases from V and 6 from J; bases not matched to a gene: 14. The CDR3 loop spans 15 amino acids. Germline V gene sequence: CDR1 MNHNY, CDR2 SVGAGI (reference sequence). The CDR3 region is CASRVFGTGLVEQYF. The CDR3 DNA reads TGTGCCAGCCGGGTATTCGGGACAGGGTTGGTCGAGCAGTACTTC.

This chain links TRBV9 with TRBJ2-3, with TRBD2 matching 8 bases. The J segment lost 4 bases and the V segment lost 3 bases, leaving 4 bases of the junction unmatched. CDR1 SGDLS and CDR2 YYNGEE come from the germline V gene. The CDR3 spans 14 residues. CDR3 coding DNA: TGTGCCAGCAGCGCTGGACTAGCATCAGATACGCAGTATTTT. Translation gives CASSAGLASDTQYF.

This chain uses TRBV18 with TRBJ1-6, with D possibly being TRBD1 (6 bases). The CDR3 extends over 14 amino acids. V gave up 5 bases and J gave up 14 bases, with 19 bases separating them. Per the germline V gene, CDR1 is KGHSH and CDR2 is LQKENI. CDR3 DNA sequence: TGTGCCAGCTCAGGCCAGGGGCTCTCCGGTGCCCTCCACTTT. It specifies CASSGQGLSGALHF.

V gene TRBV28 combines with J gene TRBJ2-6, with D tentatively TRBD2 (6 bases). Trimming removed 6 bases at V and 12 bases at J, with 15 bases between. This CDR3 has 13 amino acids. Germline V CDR1 and CDR2: MDHEN, SYDVKM. CDR3 nucleotide sequence: TGTGCCAGCAGGCGGGAAGGTTTAGGCGTCCTGACTTTC. Its protein is CASRREGLGVLTF.

The DNA of the CDR3 is TGTGCCAGCAGTCCACCGGGACAGGGCCTCTATGGCTACACCTTC. It yields the protein CASSPPGQGLYGYTF. V is TRBV3-1 (or the pseudogene TRBV3-2) and J is TRBJ1-2; 9 bases are a match to TRBD1. The ends lost 6 bases at V and 4 bases at J; junction bases unmatched: 9. CDR1 is LGHDT, CDR2 YNNKEL, per germline (reference sequence). The CDR3 length is 15 residues.

This clone was recorded only once. The chain joins TRBV19 to TRBJ1-4, with D possibly TRBD1 on 5 matching bases. CDR1 is LNHDA, CDR2 SQIVND, per germline (reference sequence). The CDR3 is made up of 15 amino acids. The V end was cut by 1 base, the J end by 8 bases, with 14 bases between. The CDR3 DNA sequence: TGTGCCAGTAGTATAGTGCGGGGGAGCTTCGAAAAACTGTTTTTT. This encodes CASSIVRGSFEKLFF.

In its sample, this clone was seen a few times. The V call is TRBV27, the J call TRBJ2-7, with D maybe TRBD2 (5 bases). Trimming cost V 4 bases and J 3 bases, with 10 bases left between them. This CDR3 comprises 13 residues. Germline lookup yields CDR1 MNHEY and CDR2 SMNVEV (reference sequence). The CDR3 coding sequence is TGTGCCAGCAGTTCAAGAGGGATCTACGAGCAGTACTTC. Translated, it gives CASSSRGIYEQYF.

The V gene is TRBV19, the J gene TRBJ1-2, with D hard to call. CDR3 length equals 12 residues. The germline CDR1 and CDR2 sequences are LNHDA and SQIVND (reference sequence). The V gene lost 4 bases and the J gene lost 8 bases, with 11 bases spanning the gap. This CDR3 reads CASSRGLGGYTF. The CDR3 nucleotides are TGTGCCAGTAGTAGAGGGTTAGGCGGCTACACCTTC.

This sequence joins TRBV3-1 (or the pseudogene TRBV3-2) and TRBJ1-3, with D unclear. Germline V gene data show CDR1 as LGHDT and CDR2 as YNNKEL (reference sequence). CDR3 length: 15 amino acids. Trimming pared 2 bases from V and 2 bases from J, leaving 10 bases between. CDR3 in DNA: TGTGCCAGCAGCCAAACGCGGGGTGCTGGAAACACCATATATTTT. As protein: CASSQTRGAGNTIYF.

The V and J genes are TRBV9 and TRBJ2-5; 7 bases match TRBD1. The J segment lost 1 base and the V segment lost 4 bases, leaving 4 bases of the junction unmatched. The CDR3 covers 14 residues. Germline V gene sequence: CDR1 SGDLS, CDR2 YYNGEE. The CDR3 DNA reads TGTGCCAGCAGCCCAAGGGACAGCCAAGAGACCCAGTACTTC. It codes for CASSPRDSQETQYF.